These 14 T cell receptor beta chains came from one sample sequenced in a study of blood T cell repertoires in COVID-19. Only in-frame clones appear in the TCRdb table, and some are missing; sequencing was by immunoSEQ multiplex PCR. This sample yields about 26,000 clones, of which almost 90% are seen a single time; about 11% belongs to the top ten. Sequencing was performed on peripheral blood. The receptors here all came from a man between 65 and 80 years old with acute or convalescent COVID-19.

The V and J genes are TRBV5-1 and TRBJ2-2; D is perhaps TRBD1 (6 bases). V lost 0 bases and J lost 6, with 12 bases in between. The germline CDR1 and CDR2 sequences are SGHRS and YFSETQ. The CDR3 covers 15 residues. DNA of the CDR3: TGCGCCAGCAGCTTGGCCTTACAGGGCGCCGGGGAGCTGTTTTTT. Translation gives CASSLALQGAGELFF. Complete variable domain (other parts from reference TRBV5-1 and TRBJ2-2): KAGVTQTPRYLIKTRGQQVTLSCSPISGHRSVSWYQQTPGQGLQFLFEYFSETQRNKGNFPGRFSGRQFSNSRSEMNVSTLELGDSALYLCASSLALQGAGELFFGEGSRLTVL.

This chain connects TRBV5-8 to TRBJ1-2, with TRBD1 as a possible D gene (6 bases). Germline CDR1 is SGHTS and CDR2 is YDEGEE. CDR3 length: 15 residues. The V end was cut by 0 bases, the J end by 4 bases, with 13 bases between. The CDR3 DNA is TGTGCCAGCAGCTTGGCAGGGGCTCTTTCCTATGGCTACACCTTC. Translated, it gives CASSLAGALSYGYTF.

This clone was seen only once. This chain connects TRBV18 to TRBJ1-1; no clear D. Trimming took off 3 bases at V and 1 base at J, with 9 bases between the two ends. The CDR3 runs to 14 residues. Germline V gene sequence: CDR1 KGHSH, CDR2 LQKENI. The DNA of the CDR3 is TGTGCCAGCTCACCGACTACAAGGAACACTGAAGCTTTCTTT. As protein: CASSPTTRNTEAFF.

This rearrangement joins TRBV11-3 to TRBJ2-7; 13 bases map to TRBD2. The germline CDR1 and CDR2 sequences are SGHNT and YENEEA. The ends lost 1 base at V and 2 bases at J; junction bases unmatched: 5. CDR3 length: 17 residues. The CDR3 protein is CASSLGGTSGATYEQYF. DNA of the CDR3: TGTGCCAGCAGCTTAGGGGGGACTAGCGGGGCCACCTACGAGCAGTACTTC.

V usage is TRBV11-3 and J usage is TRBJ1-1, with 7 bases fitting TRBD1. Germline V lookup: CDR1 SGHNT, CDR2 YENEEA. Trimming removed 5 bases from V and 5 bases from J; junction bases left unmatched: 8. CDR3 length: 14 residues. The CDR3 loop is CASSPAGTVTEAFF. The CDR3 DNA reads TGTGCCAGCAGCCCCGCGGGGACAGTTACTGAAGCTTTCTTT.

V and J are TRBV5-6 and TRBJ1-1, with D maybe TRBD1 (6 bases). This CDR3 has 15 residues. Trimming removed 0 bases at V and 4 bases at J, with 13 bases between. The germline gives CDR1 SGHDT, CDR2 YYEEEE. The CDR3 bases are TGTGCCAGCAGCTTGGTATTACAGGGTGGCACTGAAGCTTTCTTT. Protein sequence: CASSLVLQGGTEAFF.

The chain joins TRBV29-1 to TRBJ1-2; D gene unclear. Germline V CDR1 and CDR2: SQVTM, ANQGSEA. This CDR3 contains 13 residues. V lost 3 bases to trimming and J lost 2 bases, with 10 bases between them. Here the CDR3 DNA reads TGCAGCGTTGAGAGAGGAAGCAACTATGGCTACACCTTC. Amino acids: CSVERGSNYGYTF. Full variable domain (outside the CDR3, taken from reference TRBV29-1 and TRBJ1-2): SAVISQKPSRDICQRGTSLTIQCQVDSQVTMMFWYRQQPGQSLTLIATANQGSEATYESGFVIDKFPISRPNLTFSTLTVSNMSPEDSSIYLCSVERGSNYGYTFGSGTRLTVV.

The rearrangement uses TRBV2 and TRBJ1-6; D not certain. Looked up from germline, CDR1 is SNHLY and CDR2 is FYNNEI. V shed 4 bases and J shed 14 bases, with 27 bases lying between them. CDR3 length: 17 residues. The CDR3 DNA is TGTGCCAGCAGTGTTAGTTGGGCCCTTTATAATTCACCTGCCCTCCACTTT. Amino acids: CASSVSWALYNSPALHF. The full variable domain, its missing parts supplied by reference TRBV2 and TRBJ1-6, is EPEVTQTPSHQVTQMGQEVILRCVPISNHLYFYWYRQILGQKVEFLVSFYNNEISEKSEIFDDQFSVERPDGSNFTLKIRSTKLEDSAMYFCASSVSWALYNSPALHFGNGTRLTVT.

The V gene is TRBV3-1 (or the pseudogene TRBV3-2), the J gene TRBJ1-2; the match to TRBD1 covers 7 bases. Germline lookup yields CDR1 LGHDT and CDR2 YNNKEL (reference sequence). Trimming cost V 4 bases and J 8 bases; bases outside gene matches: 10. The CDR3 length is 14 residues. The CDR3 region is CASSLRQGLGGYTF. The CDR3 region has the DNA TGTGCCAGCAGCCTCCGACAGGGCCTAGGGGGCTACACCTTC.

This clone was seen a handful of times. The chain has TRBV12-3 or TRBV12-4 and TRBJ2-2, with unresolved D. The CDR3 has 13 residues. V lost 8 bases, J lost 1 base, and 8 bases lay in between. CDR3 sequence reads: CASQTRNTGELFF. CDR3 coding DNA: TGTGCCAGCCAGACTCGGAACACCGGGGAGCTGTTTTTT.

This clone was observed once. This rearrangement joins TRBV4-1 to TRBJ1-4, with D perhaps TRBD1 (6 bases). The V end lost 4 bases, the J end lost 6 bases, and 12 bases lay between the germline ends. Germline-derived CDR1 and CDR2 are MGHRA and YSYEKL. CDR3 length: 14 amino acids. The CDR3 nucleotides read TGCGCCAGCAGCCTTACCAGGGGAGATGAAAAACTGTTTTTT. Amino acid sequence: CASSLTRGDEKLFF.

The V call is TRBV19, the J call TRBJ1-1; 8 bases align to TRBD1. The CDR3 loop spans 16 amino acids. Germline values: CDR1 LNHDA, CDR2 SQIVND (reference sequence). Trimming removed 5 bases from V and 3 bases from J; junction bases left unmatched: 11. CDR3 amino acids: CASSRHRGNWDTEAFF. The DNA of the CDR3 is TGTGCCAGTAGTCGCCACAGGGGGAACTGGGACACTGAAGCTTTCTTT.

J is TRBJ1-2 and V is TRBV19; TRBD1 matches 7 bases. Germline CDR1 and CDR2: LNHDA and SQIVND (reference sequence). The CDR3 extends over 14 amino acids. J was trimmed by 1 base and V by 7 bases; bases with no gene match: 6. CDR3 nucleotides: TGTGCCAGTACCGGGACAGAATTTAACTATGGCTACACCTTC. Residues: CASTGTEFNYGYTF. The complete variable domain, with remaining parts taken from reference TRBV19 and TRBJ1-2, reads DGGITQSPKYLFRKEGQNVTLSCEQNLNHDAMYWYRQDPGQGLRLIYYSQIVNDFQKGDIAEGYSVSREKKESFPLTVTSAQKNPTAFYLCASTGTEFNYGYTFGSGTRLTVV.

The chain recombines TRBV5-5 with TRBJ2-3, with TRBD2 as a possible D gene (5 bases). The V gene's germline CDR1 is SGHKS and CDR2 YYEKEE (reference sequence). The CDR3 covers 13 residues. V was clipped by 4 bases and J by 10 bases, with 16 bases between them. The chain's CDR3 is CASSQVTGNPQYF. In DNA, the CDR3 is TGTGCCAGCAGCCAAGTGACCGGGAATCCGCAGTATTTT.